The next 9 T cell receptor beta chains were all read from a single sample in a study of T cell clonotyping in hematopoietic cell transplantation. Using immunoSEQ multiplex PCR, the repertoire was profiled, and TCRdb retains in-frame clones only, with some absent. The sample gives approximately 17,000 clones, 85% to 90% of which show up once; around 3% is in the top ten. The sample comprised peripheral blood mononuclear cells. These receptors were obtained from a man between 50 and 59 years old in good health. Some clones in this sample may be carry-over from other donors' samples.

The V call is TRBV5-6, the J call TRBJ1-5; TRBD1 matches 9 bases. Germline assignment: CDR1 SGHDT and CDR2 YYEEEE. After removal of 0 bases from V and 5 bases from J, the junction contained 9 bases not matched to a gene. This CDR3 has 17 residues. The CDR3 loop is CASSLGSGTGPYQPQHF. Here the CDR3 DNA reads TGTGCCAGCAGCTTGGGATCCGGGACAGGGCCCTATCAGCCCCAGCATTTT.

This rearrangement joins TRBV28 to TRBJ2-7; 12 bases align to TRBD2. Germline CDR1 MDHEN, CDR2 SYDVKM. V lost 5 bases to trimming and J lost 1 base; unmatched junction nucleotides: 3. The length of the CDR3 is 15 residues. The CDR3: CASSTGTSGSYEQYF. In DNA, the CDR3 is TGTGCCAGCAGTACCGGGACTAGCGGGTCCTACGAGCAGTACTTC.

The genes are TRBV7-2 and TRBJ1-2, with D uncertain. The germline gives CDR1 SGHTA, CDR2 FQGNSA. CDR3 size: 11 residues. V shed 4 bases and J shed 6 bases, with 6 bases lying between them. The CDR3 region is CASSSLHGYTF. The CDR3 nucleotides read TGTGCCAGCAGCTCCCTGCATGGCTACACCTTC.

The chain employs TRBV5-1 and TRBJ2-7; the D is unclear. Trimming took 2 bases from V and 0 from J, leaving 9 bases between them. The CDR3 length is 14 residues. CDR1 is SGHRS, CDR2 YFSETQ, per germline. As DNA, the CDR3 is TGCGCCAGCAGCTTTTTGGTGAGCTCCTACGAGCAGTACTTC. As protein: CASSFLVSSYEQYF.

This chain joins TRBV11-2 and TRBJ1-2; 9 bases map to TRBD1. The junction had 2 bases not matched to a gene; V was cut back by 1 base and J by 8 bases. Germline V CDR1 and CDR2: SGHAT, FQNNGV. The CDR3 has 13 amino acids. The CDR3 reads CASSLGTGEGYTF. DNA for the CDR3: TGTGCCAGCAGCTTAGGGACAGGGGAGGGCTACACCTTC.

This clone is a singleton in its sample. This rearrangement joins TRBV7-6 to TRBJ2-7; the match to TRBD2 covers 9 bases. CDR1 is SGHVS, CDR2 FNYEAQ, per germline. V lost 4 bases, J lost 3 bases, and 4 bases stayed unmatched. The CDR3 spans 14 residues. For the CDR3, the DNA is TGTGCCAGCAGCTCGAGCGGGGGGAGCTACGAGCAGTACTTC. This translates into CASSSSGGSYEQYF.

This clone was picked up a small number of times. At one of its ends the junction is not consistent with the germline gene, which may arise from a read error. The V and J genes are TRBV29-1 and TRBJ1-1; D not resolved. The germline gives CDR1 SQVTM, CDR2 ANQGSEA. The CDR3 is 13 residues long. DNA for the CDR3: TGCAGCGTAAAAAAGGAACCGAACCCTGAAGCTTTCTTT. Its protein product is CSVKKEPNPEAFF.

CDR3 residues: CASSEGRAYEQYF. The CDR3 bases are TGTGCCAGCAGTGAAGGCCGCGCCTACGAGCAGTACTTC. The chain couples TRBV2 to TRBJ2-7, with D hard to call. CDR3 length: 13 residues. From germline, CDR1 is SNHLY and CDR2 FYNNEI. The ends were cut back, 1 base at V and 2 bases at J, with 6 bases in the middle. The full variable domain, in which reference TRBV2 and TRBJ2-7 provide the parts outside the CDR3, is EPEVTQTPSHQVTQMGQEVILRCVPISNHLYFYWYRQILGQKVEFLVSFYNNEISEKSEIFDDQFSVERPDGSNFTLKIRSTKLEDSAMYFCASSEGRAYEQYFGPGTRLTVT.

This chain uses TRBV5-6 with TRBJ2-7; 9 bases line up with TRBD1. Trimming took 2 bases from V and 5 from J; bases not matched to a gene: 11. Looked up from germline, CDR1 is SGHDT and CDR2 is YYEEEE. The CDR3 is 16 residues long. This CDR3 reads CASSLYTGTGNHEQYF. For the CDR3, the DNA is TGTGCCAGCAGCTTATATACCGGGACAGGGAACCACGAGCAGTACTTC.